The entry below describes one T cell receptor (beta chain). The V and J ends lost 4 bases and 7 bases, in that order; junction bases with no gene match: 8. The CDR3 length is 15 residues. The germline V gene has CDR1 SGHRS and CDR2 YFSETQ. This record belongs to a study of shared clonotypes between healthy human individuals. The method was immunoSEQ multiplex PCR; TCRdb's version includes in-frame clones alone and lacks a portion of them. The table lists 2 million to 2.5 million clones, approximately 93% of them singletons, with around 0.4% in the top ten. Sequencing input: naive CD4+ T cells from PBMCs. Subset denoted: CD45RA+ positively selected. This receptor was obtained from a man aged 18 to 35 in good health. Some clones in this sample may be carry-over from other donors' samples. The chain combines TRBV5-1 with TRBJ2-1, with 10 bases fitting TRBD2. The CDR3 region is CASSPLAGFMNEQFF. DNA for the CDR3: TGCGCCAGCAGCCCACTAGCGGGGTTCATGAATGAGCAGTTCTTC. Using reference TRBV5-1 and TRBJ2-1 for the parts outside the CDR3, the full variable domain is KAGVTQTPRYLIKTRGQQVTLSCSPISGHRSVSWYQQTPGQGLQFLFEYFSETQRNKGNFPGRFSGRQFSNSRSEMNVSTLELGDSALYLCASSPLAGFMNEQFFGPGTRLTVL.